These 10 T cell receptor beta chains originate from one sample sequenced in a study of blood T cell repertoires in COVID-19 (dated by TCRdb to about 2020). Libraries were built with the immunoSEQ multiplex PCR assay. Entries here come from immuneACCESS through TCRdb and include only in-frame sequences with V and J called. Some clones fail to appear in such tables; in the studies checked, an unresolved V gene covers under half of the shortfall, and the cause of the remainder is unknown. The sample table lists 140,000 or so clones, 85% of them with a count of one. The ten largest account for 2.6% of the sample. The specimen sequenced was peripheral blood. The receptor set was obtained from a human donor with acute or convalescent COVID-19. The donor label of this sample is uncertain.

With regard to this clone: Other DNA sequences of this sample code for an identical CDR3. The chain carries TRBV7-6 and TRBJ1-5; 9 bases line up with TRBD1. The CDR3 covers 15 residues. With V trimmed by 3 bases and J by 5 bases, 5 bases remained unmatched. Germline CDR1 is SGHVS and CDR2 is FNYEAQ. The CDR3 region is CASSLTGGTDQPQHF. CDR3 nucleotide sequence: TGTGCCAGCAGCTTGACAGGGGGAACAGATCAGCCCCAGCATTTT.

The V gene is TRBV5-1, the J gene TRBJ2-7, with 9 bases fitting TRBD1. V gave up 3 bases and J gave up 6 bases; unmatched junction bases: 10. Per germline, CDR1 SGHRS and CDR2 YFSETQ. The CDR3 sequence is 15 residues long. The CDR3 spells CASSSGGTGRTEQYF. The CDR3 nucleotides read TGCGCCAGCAGCTCGGGCGGGACAGGGCGTACCGAGCAGTACTTC.

V and J are TRBV5-1 and TRBJ2-2; 7 bases fit TRBD1. CDR3 size: 15 residues. Germline CDR1 reads SGHRS; CDR2 reads YFSETQ. Losses at the gene ends were 5 bases for V and 12 bases for J; bases not matched to a gene: 16. The CDR3 loop is CASSVLGQPGQKLFF. The CDR3 nucleotides read TGCGCCAGCAGTGTACTGGGACAGCCTGGGCAAAAGCTGTTTTTT.

This clone has just a few counts. The rearrangement uses TRBV19 and TRBJ1-5, with no clear D. Trimming removed 3 bases from V and 6 bases from J, with 9 bases in between. Germline V gene data show CDR1 as LNHDA and CDR2 as SQIVND (reference sequence). The CDR3 consists of 13 residues. CDR3 DNA: TGTGCCAGTAGTATTGAGGGTACTCAGCCCCAGCATTTT. Translated, it gives CASSIEGTQPQHF.

The genes are TRBV30 and TRBJ1-3, with a tentative D call TRBD1 (6 bases). The CDR3 is 15 amino acids. Trimming stripped 5 bases from V and 4 bases from J, with 18 bases between. CDR1 GTSNPN and CDR2 SVGIG come from the germline V gene (reference sequence). The CDR3 region has the DNA TGTGCCTGGGCCCGAGGGACATTTTCAGGAAACACCATATATTTT. It encodes CAWARGTFSGNTIYF.

The genes are TRBV30 and TRBJ2-7; a possible D gene is TRBD2 (5 bases). The V gene lost 0 bases and the J gene lost 0 bases, with 6 bases spanning the gap. Germline CDR1 GTSNPN, CDR2 SVGIG (reference sequence). The CDR3 sequence is 13 residues long. The CDR3 DNA follows: TGTGCCTGGAGTGTTGGGAGCTCCTACGAGCAGTACGTC. Translation: CAWSVGSSYEQYV.

The V call is TRBV18, the J call TRBJ2-5; 14 bases are a match to TRBD2. Trimming cost V 3 bases and J 4 bases; bases outside gene matches: 10. The CDR3 sequence is 18 residues long. Germline loops: CDR1 KGHSH, CDR2 LQKENI. CDR3 region: CASSPNLPGLAGAETQYF. The CDR3 bases are TGTGCCAGCTCACCTAACCTTCCGGGACTAGCGGGAGCAGAGACCCAGTACTTC.

This clone was detected only once. The CDR3 DNA reads TGTGCCAGTAGGTCGGGGACTGAATATGGCTACACCTTC. Amino acid sequence: CASRSGTEYGYTF. The V and J genes are TRBV19 and TRBJ1-2; tentatively, D is TRBD1 (5 bases). The V and J ends lost 6 bases and 5 bases respectively, with 13 bases between them. The germline gives CDR1 LNHDA, CDR2 SQIVND (reference sequence). CDR3 length: 13 amino acids.

The chain links TRBV30 to TRBJ1-1; D is undetermined. V lost 0 bases, J lost 3 bases, and 8 bases lay in between. The CDR3 is made up of 13 amino acids. Germline V gene data show CDR1 as GTSNPN and CDR2 as SVGIG (reference sequence). CDR3 residues: CAWSVNRDTEAFF. Written as DNA, the CDR3 is TGTGCCTGGAGTGTAAACAGAGACACTGAAGCTTTCTTT.

The V call is TRBV5-1, the J call TRBJ1-2; D is uncertain. Germline V CDR1 and CDR2: SGHRS, YFSETQ. V was pared by 4 bases and J by 4 bases, with 11 bases between. The length of the CDR3 is 13 residues. The CDR3 DNA follows: TGCGCCAGCAGCGCTGACACTCCCTATGGCTACACCTTC. Translating gives CASSADTPYGYTF.